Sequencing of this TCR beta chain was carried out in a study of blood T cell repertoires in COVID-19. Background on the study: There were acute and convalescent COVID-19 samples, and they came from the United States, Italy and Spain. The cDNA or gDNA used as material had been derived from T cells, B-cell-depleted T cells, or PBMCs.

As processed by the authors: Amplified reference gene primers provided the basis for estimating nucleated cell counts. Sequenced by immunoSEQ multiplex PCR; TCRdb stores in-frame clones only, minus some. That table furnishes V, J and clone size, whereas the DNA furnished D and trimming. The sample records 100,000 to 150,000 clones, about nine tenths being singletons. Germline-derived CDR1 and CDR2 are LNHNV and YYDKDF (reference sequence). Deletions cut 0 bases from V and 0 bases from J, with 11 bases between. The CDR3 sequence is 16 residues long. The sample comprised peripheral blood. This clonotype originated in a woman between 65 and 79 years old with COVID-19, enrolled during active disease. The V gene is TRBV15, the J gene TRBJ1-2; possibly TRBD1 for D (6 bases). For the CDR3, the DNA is TGTGCCACCAGCAGAGACGCAGGGGCCGCTAACTATGGCTACACCTTC. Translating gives CATSRDAGAANYGYTF.